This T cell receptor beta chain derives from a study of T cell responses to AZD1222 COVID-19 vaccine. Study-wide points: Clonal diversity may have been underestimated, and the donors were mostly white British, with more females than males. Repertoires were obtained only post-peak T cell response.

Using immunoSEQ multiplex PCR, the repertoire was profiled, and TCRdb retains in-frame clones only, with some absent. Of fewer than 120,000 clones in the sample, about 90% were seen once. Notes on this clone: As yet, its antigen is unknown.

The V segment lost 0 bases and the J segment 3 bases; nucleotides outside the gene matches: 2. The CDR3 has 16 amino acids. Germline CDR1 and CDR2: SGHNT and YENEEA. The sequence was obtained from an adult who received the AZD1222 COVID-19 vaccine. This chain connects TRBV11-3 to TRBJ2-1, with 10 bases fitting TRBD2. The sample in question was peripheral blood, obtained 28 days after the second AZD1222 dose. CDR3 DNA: TGTGCCAGCAGCTTAGAGGAGCGGGGGGGCTACAATGAGCAGTTCTTC. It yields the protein CASSLEERGGYNEQFF.